The entry below gives a single TCR beta chain sequence along with its context. This clonotype occurred many times. Its antigen is currently not known. There are no base qualities to consult, and no much larger clone falls within one base. TCR cDNA was synthesized by 5'RACE template switching, which introduced a universal primer site and unique molecular identifiers. Priming for cDNA synthesis came from both the TCR alpha and TCR beta constant segments. Two PCR steps were used to amplify libraries, with sample barcodes and sequencing adapters being added in the second step. Sequencing of libraries was done on Illumina HiSeq 2500 (2x100 bp) or NovaSeq (2x150 bp). As for the original processing: Reads were demultiplexed and collapsed into UMI consensus sequences with MIGEC, and V(D)J alignment was performed with MiXCR. Clonotypes responding to the vaccine were identified with edgeR on replicate PBMC samples, with the criteria of FDR below 0.01 and a log2 fold change above 5 up to day 15. CD4 or CD8 identity was assigned to each bulk clonotype according to whether the clonotype was present at higher abundance in the sequenced CD4 repertoire or the sequenced CD8 repertoire. The public reads were reanalyzed by TCRdb: fastp trimming at Q25, MiXCR alignment, in-frame beta chains only. CDR3 protein sequences are deduplicated, and each keeps its most common genes and DNA. These V and J calls are TCRdb output, not the study's own analysis. Recorded for this sample are roughly 60,000 distinct CDR3 sequences; around 6.5% of them occurred a single time. Together, the top ten hold under 45% of the sample.

Sequences SEHNR (CDR1) and FQNEAQ (CDR2) are obtained from the germline V gene (reference sequence). The CDR3 goes from the cysteine to the phenylalanine over 14 residues. Only the CDR3 portion is preserved as DNA: 42 bases, with reading frame beginning at the first base. V was cut back by 4 bases and J by 4 bases, leaving a gap of 13 bases between them. This sample's treatment or condition label indicates: live attenuated yellow fever vaccine strain. A standard Ficoll-Paque protocol was used to isolate PBMCs from peripheral blood. Dynabeads CD4 and CD8 positive selection kits were used to isolate CD4 and CD8 T-cell fractions. TriZol was used to extract RNA from bulk PBMCs, from CD4 and CD8 fractions, and from dextramer-positive and dextramer-negative fractions. The data stem from a study of T cells after yellow fever vaccination (dated by TCRdb to the late 2010s). For context, the study as a whole: Libraries from fractions with low cell numbers were prepared with the SMART-Seq v4 Ultra Low Input RNA kit. To follow T-cell clones before and after both primary and booster YFV17D yellow fever vaccination, bulk TCR alpha and beta repertoires underwent longitudinal sequencing. Two healthy male donors, one aged 18 to 30 and one aged 30 to 40 years, made up the cohort. Blood was drawn at multiple timepoints before and after primary and secondary immunization, with bulk PBMC replicates and cell subsets isolated. The full study reports these points: Because the study included only a couple of donors, the extent to which the findings can be generalized is limited. A small fraction of clonotypes appeared in both the CD4 and CD8 compartments, likely as a result of convergent recombination. The secondary T-cell response was found to be weaker but faster than the primary response, with a peak reached on day 5 rather than on day 15. FACS-sorted repertoires could contain abundant contaminating clonotypes from the bulk population, so computational filtering was required. After the booster, most clones that had expanded after primary vaccination were detected again (approximately 96% of CD4 and roughly nine tenths of CD8), suggesting broad maintenance of memory.

The sequence was collected from a man between 18 and 29 years old who received the YFV17D yellow fever vaccine. The rearranged chain carries TRBV7-9 and TRBJ1-2, with no D gene named confidently. Specimen: CD8+ T cells sorted from PBMCs, collected on the day of the first yellow fever vaccination. The nucleotide sequence reads TGTGCCAGCAGCTCCCACTCCGAGGCCTATGGCTACACCTTC. Protein translation: CASSSHSEAYGYTF.